This T cell receptor (beta chain) is drawn from a study of T cell changes during pregnancy in multiple sclerosis. V lost 6 bases and J lost 4; bases outside the gene matches: 8. The CDR3 length is 15 residues. Germline CDR1 and CDR2: SGHTA and FQGNSA. Data came from immunoSEQ multiplex PCR; TCRdb stores just in-frame clones and leaves some out. Of 40,000 or so clones listed, 90% to 95% are singletons. The sample in question was CD8+ T cells from peripheral blood mononuclear cells, obtained in the second trimester of pregnancy. This clonotype was obtained from a female donor with multiple sclerosis, enrolled in a pregnancy study. The chain employs TRBV7-2 and TRBJ1-2; 10 nucleotides align to TRBD1. CDR3 region: CASREETGGFYGYTF. CDR3 bases: TGTGCCAGCAGGGAAGAGACAGGGGGCTTCTATGGCTACACCTTC. The full variable domain, with the rest looked up from reference TRBV7-2 and TRBJ1-2, is GAGVSQSPSNKVTEKGKDVELRCDPISGHTALYWYRQSLGQGLEFLIYFQGNSAPDKSGLPSDRFSAERTGGSVSTLTIQRTQQEDSAVYLCASREETGGFYGYTFGSGTRLTVV.